One and the same sample provided the 11 T cell receptor beta chains below, sequenced in a study of shared clonotypes between healthy human individuals. The method was immunoSEQ multiplex PCR; TCRdb's version includes in-frame clones alone and lacks a portion of them. Of about 1.4 million clones listed, approximately 96% were seen once; the top ten hold 0.95% to 1.5%. Sequenced: naive CD4+ T cells sorted from blood. Subset noted: CD45RA+ positively selected. The receptors were sampled from a man younger than 45 in good health.

The CDR3: CASSPGDGGNQPQHF. CDR3 coding DNA: TGCGCCAGCAGCCCCGGCGACGGTGGCAATCAGCCCCAGCATTTT. The chain recombines TRBV5-1 with TRBJ1-5; D is unclear. Germline-derived CDR1 and CDR2 are SGHRS and YFSETQ. The CDR3 contains 15 residues. Trimming took 4 bases from V and 2 from J, leaving 13 bases between them.

J is TRBJ1-3 and V is TRBV6-1, with 8 bases matching TRBD1. CDR3 length: 15 amino acids. CDR1 is MNHNS, CDR2 SASEGT, per germline. The trim removed 6 bases at V and 3 bases at J, leaving 7 bases unmatched. The CDR3 protein is CASSDRGRFGNTIYF. Written as DNA, the CDR3 is TGTGCCAGCAGCGACAGGGGTCGCTTTGGAAACACCATATATTTT.

This clone was seen only once. The chain couples TRBV19 to TRBJ1-5; 9 bases map to TRBD1. The CDR3 runs to 14 residues. J gave up 3 bases and V 10 bases, and 7 bases lay outside the gene matches. Germline-derived CDR1 and CDR2 are LNHDA and SQIVND (reference sequence). CDR3 in DNA: TGTGCCACCCGGACAGGGGAACCCAATCAGCCCCAGCATTTT. This codes for CATRTGEPNQPQHF.

This rearrangement joins TRBV7-2 to TRBJ2-7; D remains ambiguous. The CDR3 extends over 16 amino acids. Trimming stripped 2 bases from V and 0 bases from J, with 14 bases between. Germline CDR1 is SGHTA and CDR2 is FQGNSA. The CDR3 loop is CASSLSPLYFSYEQYF. The CDR3 nucleotides read TGTGCCAGCAGCTTATCCCCTTTATATTTCTCCTACGAGCAGTACTTC.

V gene TRBV4-1 combines with J gene TRBJ2-1; TRBD2 agrees at 7 bases. Germline V gene lookup returns CDR1 MGHRA and CDR2 YSYEKL. J gave up 1 base and V 1 base, and 4 bases lay outside the gene matches. CDR3 length: 16 residues. Here the CDR3 reads CASSQGGGRSYNEQFF. CDR3 bases: TGCGCCAGCAGCCAAGGGGGGGGGAGATCCTACAATGAGCAGTTCTTC.

The V and J genes are TRBV7-9 and TRBJ1-2, with 10 bases that match TRBD1. The CDR3 covers 14 residues. V trimming: 6 bases; J trimming: 4 bases; junction bases outside the gene matches: 5. CDR1 and CDR2 (germline): SEHNR, FQNEAQ (reference sequence). CDR3 sequence (DNA): TGTGCCAGCAGATGGACAGGGGGAGTCTATGGCTACACCTTC. Translation: CASRWTGGVYGYTF.

To note about this clone: Other nucleotide sequences from this sample produce the same CDR3. This chain joins TRBV5-1 and TRBJ2-1, with D possibly TRBD2 on 5 matching bases. This CDR3 is built from 14 residues. Trimming took 0 bases from V and 4 from J, leaving 8 bases between them. Germline CDR1 SGHRS, CDR2 YFSETQ. CDR3 sequence reads: CASSLAREYNEQFF. The CDR3 DNA sequence: TGCGCCAGCAGCTTGGCTCGGGAATACAATGAGCAGTTCTTC.

The chain links TRBV19 to TRBJ2-2; D may be TRBD1 or TRBD2 (5 bases each). This CDR3 is 17 amino acids long. Trimming removed 3 bases at V and 8 bases at J, with 22 bases between. CDR1 is LNHDA, CDR2 SQIVND, per germline (reference sequence). CDR3: CASSIGAWASPKGELFF. For the CDR3, the DNA is TGTGCCAGTAGTATCGGGGCATGGGCTAGCCCTAAGGGGGAGCTGTTTTTT.

This clone was counted between two and nine times. CDR3 loop: CATHDNYEQYF. In DNA form, the CDR3 reads TGCGCCACCCATGACAACTACGAGCAGTACTTC. The chain couples TRBV10-2 to TRBJ2-7; D unclear. Germline-derived CDR1 and CDR2 are WSHSY and SAAADI. V lost 10 bases to trimming and J lost 3 bases, with 10 bases between them. This CDR3 is 11 amino acids long.

The chain joins TRBV27 to TRBJ2-1, with no clear D. Looked up from germline, CDR1 is MNHEY and CDR2 is SMNVEV (reference sequence). This CDR3 region has 16 residues. Trimming removed 3 bases from V and 1 base from J, with 13 bases in between. The chain's CDR3 is CASSFGQMGSYNEQFF. Here the CDR3 DNA reads TGTGCCAGCAGTTTTGGGCAAATGGGGTCCTACAATGAGCAGTTCTTC.

This sequence joins TRBV5-5 and TRBJ2-7; TRBD1 matches at 10 bases. V was pared by 0 bases and J by 4 bases, with 10 bases of the junction left unmatched. The germline gives CDR1 SGHKS, CDR2 YYEKEE (reference sequence). The CDR3 runs to 17 residues. The CDR3 sequence is CASSLAWTGGVNYEQYF. The CDR3 DNA sequence: TGTGCCAGCAGCTTGGCCTGGACAGGGGGAGTAAATTACGAGCAGTACTTC.